The 4 T cell receptor beta chains below come from one sample, sequenced in a study of blood T cell repertoires in COVID-19. The data were produced by immunoSEQ multiplex PCR, yet TCRdb's version contains in-frame clones alone and is incomplete. The data hold 12,000 to 15,000 clones, with roughly 80% observed a single time. Sequencing was carried out using peripheral blood. The receptors here all came from a man between 40 and 49 years old with active or convalescent COVID-19.

This clone was counted a few times. The rearrangement joins TRBV9 to TRBJ1-2; D gene uncertain. The CDR3 is made up of 15 amino acids. Germline V gene sequence: CDR1 SGDLS, CDR2 YYNGEE. Trimming cost V 2 bases and J 8 bases, with 19 bases left between them. The CDR3 DNA sequence: TGTGCCAGCAGCGTGGGCGTCAGTGCGACGGGAGGCTACACCTTC. Its translation is CASSVGVSATGGYTF.

The V and J genes are TRBV6-5 and TRBJ1-5; possibly TRBD1 for D (6 bases). V was cut by 6 bases and J by 6 bases, with 12 bases left in between. Per the germline V gene, CDR1 is MNHEY and CDR2 is SVGAGI. The CDR3 extends over 13 amino acids. The CDR3 nucleotides are TGTGCCAGCAGGGACAGATCTGGTCAGCCCCAGCATTTT. It encodes CASRDRSGQPQHF.

The chain carries TRBV18 and TRBJ1-6, with TRBD1 matching over 7 bases. Per germline, CDR1 KGHSH and CDR2 LQKENI. CDR3 size: 14 residues. V was pared by 4 bases and J by 4 bases, with 1 base of the junction left unmatched. The CDR3 coding sequence is TGTGCCAGCTCACTGGGACAGTATAATTCACCCCTCCACTTT. It is translated as CASSLGQYNSPLHF.

The chain links TRBV11-1 to TRBJ2-1; TRBD2 agrees at 8 bases. The CDR3 is 14 amino acids. V was clipped by 0 bases and J by 9 bases; unmatched bases: 4. Germline loops: CDR1 SGHAT, CDR2 FQDESV (reference sequence). DNA of the CDR3: TGTGCCAGCAGCTTAGCCAGCGGGGGACTTGAGCAGTTCTTC. It specifies CASSLASGGLEQFF.